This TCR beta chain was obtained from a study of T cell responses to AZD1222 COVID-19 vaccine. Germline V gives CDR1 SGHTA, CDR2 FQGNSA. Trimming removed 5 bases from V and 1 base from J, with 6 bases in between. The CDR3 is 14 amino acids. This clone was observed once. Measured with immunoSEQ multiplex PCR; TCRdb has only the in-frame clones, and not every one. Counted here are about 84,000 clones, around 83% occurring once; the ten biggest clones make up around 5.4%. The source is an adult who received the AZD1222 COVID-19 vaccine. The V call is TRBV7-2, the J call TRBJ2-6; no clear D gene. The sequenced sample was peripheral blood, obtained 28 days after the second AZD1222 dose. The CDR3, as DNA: TGTGCCAGCAGCGTAGTATCTGGGGCCAACGTCCTGACTTTC. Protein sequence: CASSVVSGANVLTF.